Below, 7 T cell receptor beta chains from the same sample are listed, as sequenced in a study. TCRdb re-called the RT-PCR reads with MiXCR, one entry per CDR3 protein. The sample includes hundreds of thousands of distinct CDR3 sequences, approximately 15% of them seen just once. Source material: memory CD4+ T cells from blood. Receptors originate from a female donor in good health, serving as a healthy control.

The table lists this clonotype with many counts. The V call is TRBV20-1, the J call TRBJ1-2; unclear D gene. Trimming pared 0 bases from V and 6 bases from J, leaving 11 bases between. The length of the CDR3 is 13 residues. The germline gives CDR1 DFQATT, CDR2 SNEGSKA (reference sequence). In DNA, the CDR3 is TGCAGTGCTAGAGATCCGGGTCTCGATGGCTACACCTTC. As protein: CSARDPGLDGYTF.

This clonotype turned up a few times. This chain connects TRBV20-1 to TRBJ2-3, with 9 bases fitting TRBD1. Trimming took 6 bases from V and 6 from J; bases not matched to a gene: 4. The CDR3 length is 12 residues. From germline, CDR1 is DFQATT and CDR2 SNEGSKA (reference sequence). CDR3 region: CSAQTGGDTQYF. CDR3 DNA sequence: TGCAGTGCGCAGACAGGGGGGGATACGCAGTATTTT.

The chain uses TRBV5-1 and TRBJ2-7; TRBD1 matches at 12 bases. Germline lookup yields CDR1 SGHRS and CDR2 YFSETQ. Trimming took 5 bases from V and 7 from J; bases not matched to a gene: 10. The CDR3 is made up of 15 amino acids. The CDR3 loop reads CASSTSGQGAREQYF. The CDR3 bases are TGCGCCAGCAGTACCTCGGGACAGGGGGCGAGGGAGCAGTACTTC.

This clonotype was recorded a few times. The CDR3 sequence is CASSLFTGAPRPQHF. The CDR3 DNA reads as TGTGCCAGCAGTCTCTTTACAGGGGCCCCACGTCCCCAGCATTTT. The J gene is TRBJ1-5, the V gene TRBV28; 7 bases agree with TRBD1. Germline assignment: CDR1 MDHEN and CDR2 SYDVKM. V gave up 5 bases and J gave up 10 bases; unmatched junction bases: 14. This CDR3 region has 15 residues.

There are many counts of this clonotype. This chain links TRBV20-1 with TRBJ2-3; D gene uncertain. This CDR3 has 16 residues. Germline V gene data show CDR1 as DFQATT and CDR2 as SNEGSKA (reference sequence). The ends were cut back, 7 bases at V and 1 base at J, with 21 bases in the middle. The DNA of the CDR3 is TGCAGTGTGTTCTTAGACGGACCGAGCCGCACAGATACGCAGTATTTT. Translation gives CSVFLDGPSRTDTQYF.

This clonotype came up many times. The chain is built from TRBV5-5 and TRBJ1-1; D not resolved. The CDR3 contains 13 residues. The V end lost 3 bases, the J end lost 4 bases, and 10 bases lay between the germline ends. The V gene's germline CDR1 is SGHKS and CDR2 YYEKEE (reference sequence). The CDR3 loop reads CASSSYPGTEAFF. The CDR3 region has the DNA TGTGCCAGCAGCTCCTATCCGGGCACTGAAGCTTTCTTT. Full variable domain (outside the CDR3, taken from reference TRBV5-5 and TRBJ1-1): DAGVTQSPTHLIKTRGQQVTLRCSPISGHKSVSWYQQVLGQGPQFIFQYYEKEERGRGNFPDRFSARQFPNYSSELNVNALLLGDSALYLCASSSYPGTEAFFGQGTRLTVV.

A few counts support this clonotype. The chain carries TRBV28 and TRBJ2-7; D uncertain. V lost 5 bases and J lost 2, with 4 bases in between. Germline CDR1 and CDR2: MDHEN and SYDVKM. The CDR3 is 11 residues long. The CDR3 DNA reads TGTGCCAGCAGTCTTCCCTACGAGCAGTACTTC. Translating it yields CASSLPYEQYF. Full variable domain (rest looked up from reference TRBV28 and TRBJ2-7): DVKVTQSSRYLVKRTGEKVFLECVQDMDHENMFWYRQDPGLGLRLIYFSYDVKMKEKGDIPEGYSVSREKKERFSLILESASTNQTSMYLCASSLPYEQYFGPGTRLTVT.